This T cell receptor beta chain comes out of a study of beta chain features in type 1 diabetes. Study-wide findings and caveats: Patients showed naive, central memory and Treg TCRB repertoires that appeared more similar than those of healthy donors. There was a moderate but significant shortening of TCRB CDR3s in all four CD4+ subsets of Type 1 diabetes patients.

With respect to this clone: Its antigen is unidentified.

The germline V gene has CDR1 SGHVS and CDR2 FQNEAQ. Trimming cost V 5 bases and J 2 bases, with 9 bases left between them. This CDR3 region has 13 residues. Expressed TCRB transcripts were sequenced because the isolated RNA had all been reverse transcribed beforehand. Produced via immunoSEQ multiplex PCR; TCRdb's table is partial and in-frame only. The sample shows 350,000 to 450,000 clones, roughly 14% of them seen only once. Stem cell-like memory, regulatory, central memory and naive CD4+ cells were sorted via CD45RO/CCR7/CD25/CD127/CD95/CD27. This receptor was obtained from a man younger than 40 in good health. This rearrangement joins TRBV7-8 to TRBJ1-2, with D unresolved. The specimen sequenced was naive CD4+ T cells from blood. The CDR3, as DNA: TGTGCCAGCAGCCGGACGGGCAACTATGGCTACACCTTC. Translated, it gives CASSRTGNYGYTF.